In its sample, the clone carrying this T cell receptor beta chain was seen once. What it recognizes is unknown. This table comes from immunoSEQ multiplex PCR, and its TCRdb copy is limited to in-frame clones, with some not included. Of 3,000 or so clones listed, around 30% were seen once; the top ten hold roughly 8.9%. The CDR3 consists of 15 residues. Trimming removed 3 bases from V and 5 bases from J; junction bases left unmatched: 5. Per germline, CDR1 KGHSH and CDR2 LQKENI. The data belong to a study of T cells in localized non-small cell lung cancer. Overall study results and limits: Elevated blood T cell density was associated with longer overall survival. Uninvolved adjacent lung had the highest recorded T cell clonality, with tumor below it. Heterogeneity cannot be ruled out, as sequencing used one tumor region only. For the top 100 tumor clones, a median about 56 also appeared in adjacent lung.

This specimen consisted of lung tumor tissue, obtained before any cancer treatment. This chain connects TRBV18 to TRBJ2-3; TRBD1 agrees at 10 bases. This sequence was found in a man between 40 and 70 years old with stage I lung adenocarcinoma. CDR3 nucleotides: TGTGCCAGCTCACCGACAGGGGGCGAAGGAGATACGCAGTATTTT. This sequence encodes CASSPTGGEGDTQYF.